The 8 T cell receptor beta chains presented below share a single source sample, sequenced in a study of blood T cell repertoires in COVID-19. Assay used: immunoSEQ multiplex PCR; TCRdb lists only in-frame clones, some missing. The sample carries a few hundred thousand clones, roughly 83% recorded once. Sequencing was done on a sample of PBMCs or T cells enriched from blood (not recorded which). These receptors came from a middle-aged woman with acute COVID-19.

The chain uses TRBV19 and TRBJ2-5; 8 nucleotides line up with TRBD1. CDR1 and CDR2 (germline): LNHDA, SQIVND (reference sequence). J gave up 4 bases and V 11 bases, and 15 bases lay outside the gene matches. There are 15 residues in the CDR3. The CDR3 reads CAASPYAGGLETQYF. The CDR3 DNA sequence: TGTGCCGCCAGCCCCTATGCAGGGGGCCTAGAGACCCAGTACTTC. Looking up the rest from reference TRBV19 and TRBJ2-5 gives the full variable domain: DGGITQSPKYLFRKEGQNVTLSCEQNLNHDAMYWYRQDPGQGLRLIYYSQIVNDFQKGDIAEGYSVSREKKESFPLTVTSAQKNPTAFYLCAASPYAGGLETQYFGPGTRLLVL.

The chain carries TRBV19 and TRBJ2-5; D might be TRBD1 (6 bases). Germline CDR1 and CDR2: LNHDA and SQIVND (reference sequence). This CDR3 region has 13 residues. The V and J ends lost 6 bases and 2 bases respectively, with 10 bases between them. The CDR3 sequence: CASRGRGQETQYF. The CDR3 bases are TGTGCCAGTAGGGGCAGGGGACAAGAGACCCAGTACTTC.

J is TRBJ2-7 and V is TRBV19; D is perhaps TRBD2 (5 bases). Trimming pared 3 bases from V and 3 bases from J, leaving 9 bases between. The CDR3 spans 13 residues. CDR1 is LNHDA, CDR2 SQIVND, per germline (reference sequence). The DNA of the CDR3 is TGTGCCAGTAGTATGGGCCGGGGCTACGAGCAGTACTTC. Translation: CASSMGRGYEQYF. Filled out from reference TRBV19 and TRBJ2-7, the complete variable domain reads DGGITQSPKYLFRKEGQNVTLSCEQNLNHDAMYWYRQDPGQGLRLIYYSQIVNDFQKGDIAEGYSVSREKKESFPLTVTSAQKNPTAFYLCASSMGRGYEQYFGPGTRLTVT.

The chain recombines TRBV7-2 with TRBJ2-4, with D possibly being TRBD2 (5 bases). V was cut by 1 base and J by 9 bases, with 10 bases left in between. Germline values: CDR1 SGHTA, CDR2 FQGNSA. CDR3 length: 13 amino acids. CDR3 coding DNA: TGTGCCAGCAGCTTAGGAGGGAATGGCATTCAGTACTTC. Its translation: CASSLGGNGIQYF.

V gene TRBV28 combines with J gene TRBJ1-5; D possibly corresponds to TRBD1 (5 bases). The V gene lost 5 bases and the J gene lost 5 bases, with 16 bases spanning the gap. The CDR3 is 15 residues long. Germline CDR1 is MDHEN and CDR2 is SYDVKM. CDR3 sequence: CASSHASQGYQPQHF. CDR3 nucleotide sequence: TGTGCCAGCAGTCATGCCTCTCAGGGATATCAGCCCCAGCATTTT.

The sample holds a few counts of this clone. This chain connects TRBV7-9 to TRBJ1-2; D is perhaps TRBD1 (5 bases). V was pared by 0 bases and J by 8 bases, with 10 bases between. Per the germline V gene, CDR1 is SEHNR and CDR2 is FQNEAQ (reference sequence). The CDR3 has 13 residues. The CDR3 nucleotides are TGTGCCAGCAGCTTAGCGGGGCGCCAGGGCTACACCTTC. Amino acid sequence: CASSLAGRQGYTF. The entire variable domain, with the rest obtained from reference TRBV7-9 and TRBJ1-2, is as follows: DTGVSQNPRHKITKRGQNVTFRCDPISEHNRLYWYRQTLGQGPEFLTYFQNEAQLEKSRLLSDRFSAERPKGSFSTLEIQRTEQGDSAMYLCASSLAGRQGYTFGSGTRLTVV.

A remark on this clone: Other nucleotide sequences from this sample produce the same CDR3. V is TRBV6-1 and J is TRBJ1-5; the D is unclear. V dropped 2 bases and J dropped 1 base, with 9 bases sitting between them. Germline V gives CDR1 MNHNS, CDR2 SASEGT. The CDR3 length is 15 residues. The CDR3 nucleotides are TGTGCCAGCAGTGAACTGGGGAGAAGCAATCAGCCCCAGCATTTT. Its protein product is CASSELGRSNQPQHF.

The J gene is TRBJ1-1, the V gene TRBV7-9; no clear D. The V gene's germline CDR1 is SEHNR and CDR2 FQNEAQ (reference sequence). With 4 bases removed from V and 0 bases from J, the gap between germline ends came to 9 bases. There are 14 residues in the CDR3. Here the CDR3 reads CASSWEGLNTEAFF. The DNA of the CDR3 is TGTGCCAGCAGCTGGGAGGGTTTGAACACTGAAGCTTTCTTT.